This T cell receptor (beta chain) was sequenced during a study of blood T cell repertoires in COVID-19. Study-wide context: Sites in the United States, Italy and Spain provided acute and convalescent COVID-19 samples.

Source study methods: The authors estimated nucleated cell counts from reference gene primer amplification. Using immunoSEQ multiplex PCR, the repertoire was profiled, and TCRdb retains in-frame clones only, with some absent. The V and J calls and clone size were taken over from that table, and D and trimming were inferred from the DNA. The sample includes more than 200,000 clones, over 70% of them seen just once. The CDR3 runs to 15 residues. V trimming: 7 bases; J trimming: 7 bases; junction bases outside the gene matches: 8. The V gene's germline CDR1 is ENHRY and CDR2 SYGVKD. This clonotype was sampled from a man aged 35 to 55 with active or convalescent COVID-19. The specimen sequenced was peripheral blood. V is TRBV10-3 and J is TRBJ2-7; 15 bases map to TRBD2. CDR3 nucleotides: TGTGCCATCAAACCTTGGACTAGCGGGGGGGAAGAGCAGTACTTC. Its translation: CAIKPWTSGGEEQYF.